Listed here are 7 T cell receptor beta chains from one sample, sequenced in a study of graft-versus-host responses after intestinal transplantation. The antigens for these receptors are not known. Measured with immunoSEQ multiplex PCR; TCRdb has only the in-frame clones, and not every one. The table shows about 100,000 clones, with about 89% occurring only once. Sequenced here: unstimulated CD8+ T cells sorted from spleen or lymph node cells, sampled before intestinal transplant. These TCRs come from a human donor who received an intestinal transplant.

This clone was detected a few times. The chain recombines TRBV4-2 with TRBJ1-2; D call uncertain. Looked up from germline, CDR1 is LGHNA and CDR2 is YNFKEQ. The CDR3 is 13 amino acids. V was trimmed by 7 bases and J by 4 bases, leaving 13 bases between them. DNA of the CDR3: TGTGCCAGCACAGGCCCGTTGTCCTATGGCTACACCTTC. Its translation is CASTGPLSYGYTF.

The rearrangement uses TRBV6-1 and TRBJ2-1; D not certain. Per the germline V gene, CDR1 is MNHNS and CDR2 is SASEGT. V was shortened by 5 bases and J by 0 bases, with 5 bases between the two germline ends. The CDR3 has 13 residues. The CDR3 is CASSSSSYNEQFF. CDR3 nucleotides: TGTGCCAGCAGTTCTAGCTCCTACAATGAGCAGTTCTTC.

The genes are TRBV27 and TRBJ2-1; TRBD2 matches 9 bases. Trimming took 4 bases from V and 7 from J; bases not matched to a gene: 2. The germline CDR1 and CDR2 sequences are MNHEY and SMNVEV (reference sequence). This CDR3 has 13 residues. The CDR3 bases are TGTGCCAGCAGTTGGACTAGCGAGAATGAGCAGTTCTTC. Its protein product is CASSWTSENEQFF.

Comment on this clone: Its ends do not fully match the called genes, so a read error is possible. This sequence joins TRBV13 and TRBJ2-3; a weak D match, TRBD1 (5 bases). The CDR3 covers 15 residues. Looked up from germline, CDR1 is PRHDT and CDR2 is FYEKMQ (reference sequence). The CDR3 nucleotides read TGTGCCAGCAGCGTAGGGGTTGCGAGCACAGATACGCAGTATTTT. Translating gives CASSVGVASTDTQYF.

V is TRBV6-1 and J is TRBJ2-1, with 10 positions matching TRBD2. The CDR3 extends over 15 amino acids. CDR1 and CDR2 from the germline V gene are MNHNS and SASEGT. J was trimmed by 6 bases and V by 8 bases; bases with no gene match: 10. CDR3 sequence (DNA): TGTGCCAGCGTCTTAGGACTAGCGGAGACCAATGAGCAGTTCTTC. It encodes CASVLGLAETNEQFF.

The V call is TRBV10-2, the J call TRBJ1-1; D is undetermined. V dropped 8 bases and J dropped 6 bases, with 10 bases sitting between them. This CDR3 contains 11 residues. The germline gives CDR1 WSHSY, CDR2 SAAADI. CDR3 residues: CASGEGAEAFF. The DNA for the CDR3 is TGCGCCAGCGGGGAGGGCGCTGAAGCTTTCTTT.

V gene TRBV7-6 combines with J gene TRBJ2-7; D is possibly TRBD2 (6 bases). This CDR3 spans 14 amino acids. Germline values: CDR1 SGHVS, CDR2 FNYEAQ. Trimming removed 1 base at V and 7 bases at J, with 14 bases between. In nucleotides, the CDR3 is TGTGCCAGCAGCTTAGGGGACCAACGGGAGGAGCAGTACTTC. It translates to CASSLGDQREEQYF.